A single sample is the source of the 27 T cell receptor beta chains below, sequenced in a study of blood T cell repertoires in COVID-19 (TCRdb year 2020). To prepare the library, the immunoSEQ multiplex PCR assay was applied. TCRdb holds this immuneACCESS table with in-frame rearrangements only. Some clones are missing; in checked studies, unresolved V genes explain under half, and the rest has no known cause. For this sample there are roughly 150,000 clones; 85% appear just once. Around 5.4% of the sample goes to the ten largest clones. Sequenced sample: peripheral blood. These receptors originate from a woman aged 50 to 60 with COVID-19, enrolled during active disease.

The chain links TRBV4-1 to TRBJ2-1, with 9 nucleotides matching TRBD2. CDR1 is MGHRA and CDR2 is YSYEKL in the germline V gene. CDR3 length equals 16 residues. V lost 1 base and J lost 7; bases outside the gene matches: 8. The CDR3, as DNA: TGCGCCAGCAGCCAAGGGCTAGCGGGGAGTGTGAATGAGCAGTTCTTC. It translates to CASSQGLAGSVNEQFF.

The V call is TRBV29-1, the J call TRBJ2-7; 11 bases are shared with TRBD2. Germline V gene sequence: CDR1 SQVTM, CDR2 ANQGSEA. J was trimmed by 0 bases and V by 6 bases; bases with no gene match: 7. This CDR3 has 15 residues. The CDR3: CSVAGTSGTSYEQYF. For the CDR3, the DNA is TGCAGCGTAGCCGGGACTAGCGGAACCTCCTACGAGCAGTACTTC.

The gene calls are TRBV3-1 (or the pseudogene TRBV3-2) and TRBJ1-4; 8 bases line up with TRBD1. CDR3 size: 15 residues. V lost 4 bases to trimming and J lost 4 bases; unmatched junction nucleotides: 5. Germline loops: CDR1 LGHDT, CDR2 YNNKEL (reference sequence). CDR3 DNA: TGTGCCAGCAGCCCAACAGGGGGTAGTAATGAAAAACTGTTTTTT. This gives the protein CASSPTGGSNEKLFF.

The chain carries TRBV5-8 and TRBJ1-4; 7 bases fit TRBD1. The V gene end was trimmed by 4 bases and the J gene end by 5 bases; junction bases not matched to a gene: 8. Germline lookup yields CDR1 SGHTS and CDR2 YDEGEE. The CDR3 consists of 15 residues. The CDR3 DNA reads as TGTGCCAGCAGCCGGCAGGCGACAGGGAATGAAAAACTGTTTTTT. Translation: CASSRQATGNEKLFF.

The rearrangement joins TRBV30 to TRBJ2-7, with 7 bases identical to TRBD1. This CDR3 is 13 amino acids long. In germline, CDR1 is GTSNPN, CDR2 SVGIG (reference sequence). CDR3 residues: CGSTRDRTYEQYF. CDR3 nucleotides: TGTGGATCCACCCGGGACAGAACCTACGAGCAGTACTTC.

The sample holds a few counts of this clone. The rearrangement links TRBV12-3 or TRBV12-4 to TRBJ1-1; D not resolved. The CDR3 loop spans 12 amino acids. V was clipped by 7 bases and J by 11 bases, with 17 bases between them. The CDR3 sequence is CASTPRGGRAFF. CDR3 coding DNA: TGTGCCAGCACCCCCCGGGGTGGGAGGGCTTTCTTT.

This sequence joins TRBV7-2 and TRBJ1-1, with D perhaps matching TRBD1 (5 bases). The CDR3 covers 14 residues. V dropped 2 bases and J dropped 1 base, with 8 bases sitting between them. From germline, CDR1 is SGHTA and CDR2 FQGNSA. The CDR3 region is CASSLQGANTEAFF. In DNA, the CDR3 is TGTGCCAGCAGCTTACAGGGTGCGAACACTGAAGCTTTCTTT.

The CDR3 region has the DNA TGTGCCTGGAGTTTGGACAGGGACATCTACAATGAGCAGTTCTTC. Translation gives CAWSLDRDIYNEQFF. The chain couples TRBV30 to TRBJ2-1; 8 bases map to TRBD1. The CDR3 sequence is 15 residues long. J lost 3 bases, V lost 2 bases, and 6 bases had no gene match. The germline gives CDR1 GTSNPN, CDR2 SVGIG (reference sequence).

This clone was seen more than once but under ten times. The junction departs from germline at one end; a sequencing error may be responsible. This sequence joins TRBV7-7 and TRBJ2-2; maybe TRBD1 (6 bases). The CDR3 is 14 amino acids. Germline lookup yields CDR1 SSHAT and CDR2 FNYEAQ (reference sequence). The CDR3 DNA reads as TGTGCTAGCAGCTTTAAGGGGGACACCGGGGAGCTGTTTTTT. Encoded protein: CASSFKGDTGELFF.

This clone was detected many times. The chain joins TRBV3-1 (or the pseudogene TRBV3-2) to TRBJ2-3; weak D call: TRBD2 (6 bases). V lost 4 bases, J lost 0 bases, and 8 bases lay in between. The length of the CDR3 is 14 residues. CDR1 is LGHDT and CDR2 is YNNKEL in the germline V gene (reference sequence). CDR3 nucleotide sequence: TGTGCCAGCAGCCTAGGGACTAGCACAGATACGCAGTATTTT. Translation gives CASSLGTSTDTQYF.

The rearrangement links TRBV4-2 to TRBJ1-4; 9 bases map to TRBD1. Looked up from germline, CDR1 is LGHNA and CDR2 is YNFKEQ. CDR3 length: 15 residues. V dropped 4 bases and J dropped 8; count of bases not matched to a gene: 8. The CDR3 sequence: CASSREGQGAEKLFF. CDR3 nucleotide sequence: TGTGCCAGCAGCCGAGAGGGACAGGGTGCAGAAAAACTGTTTTTT.

This clone was observed a handful of times. The rearrangement links TRBV3-1 (or the pseudogene TRBV3-2) to TRBJ2-7, with 8 bases that match TRBD1. The CDR3 is 13 residues long. CDR1 and CDR2 (germline): LGHDT, YNNKEL (reference sequence). With V trimmed by 5 bases and J by 6 bases, 6 bases remained unmatched. The CDR3: CASSYGQGGEQYF. The CDR3 DNA reads as TGTGCCAGCAGCTACGGACAGGGCGGCGAGCAGTACTTC.

V and J are TRBV7-9 and TRBJ1-5, with 10 bases fitting TRBD1. J lost 5 bases, V lost 5 bases, and 3 bases had no gene match. Per the germline V gene, CDR1 is SEHNR and CDR2 is FQNEAQ (reference sequence). CDR3 length: 14 amino acids. CDR3 residues: CASSPDRGDQPQHF. The CDR3 nucleotides are TGTGCCAGCAGCCCGGACAGGGGGGATCAGCCCCAGCATTTT.

The rearrangement joins TRBV5-6 to TRBJ1-5; unclear D gene. Germline lookup yields CDR1 SGHDT and CDR2 YYEEEE. CDR3 size: 14 residues. The germline V and J ends were trimmed by 1 base and 3 bases, with 8 bases remaining between them. In DNA, the CDR3 is TGTGCCAGCAGCTTGTGGCTGCCCAATCAGCCCCAGCATTTT. Its protein product is CASSLWLPNQPQHF. The full variable domain, rest sourced from reference TRBV5-6 and TRBJ1-5, is DAGVTQSPTHLIKTRGQQVTLRCSPKSGHDTVSWYQQALGQGPQFIFQYYEEEERQRGNFPDRFSGHQFPNYSSELNVNALLLGDSALYLCASSLWLPNQPQHFGDGTRLSIL.

As for this clone: A read error may produce the germline difference seen at one junction end. The chain is built from TRBV7-7 and TRBJ2-1, with D possibly TRBD2 on 6 matching bases. The CDR3 is 13 amino acids. Germline V CDR1 and CDR2: SSHAT, FNYEAQ (reference sequence). The CDR3, as DNA: TGTGCTAGCAGCAAGAAGTGGGGGGATGAGCAGTTCTTC. It encodes CASSKKWGDEQFF.

This chain connects TRBV11-2 to TRBJ2-5, with 12 bases that match TRBD2. Trimming cost V 5 bases and J 5 bases; bases outside gene matches: 6. Germline CDR1 is SGHAT and CDR2 is FQNNGV. The CDR3 totals 15 residues. CDR3 in amino acids: CASSRLAGVGETQYF. Here the CDR3 DNA reads TGTGCCAGCAGCCGACTAGCGGGGGTTGGTGAGACCCAGTACTTC.

The rearrangement links TRBV19 to TRBJ1-1; D is possibly TRBD1 (6 bases). The CDR3 totals 12 residues. The germline gives CDR1 LNHDA, CDR2 SQIVND (reference sequence). The V and J ends lost 5 bases and 7 bases respectively, with 11 bases between them. For the CDR3, the DNA is TGTGCCAGTAGTCAACAGGGACGTGAAGCTTTCTTT. Translation: CASSQQGREAFF.

The genes are TRBV29-1 and TRBJ2-3, with TRBD2 as a possible D gene (6 bases). Germline CDR1 is SQVTM and CDR2 is ANQGSEA. The CDR3 runs to 12 residues. The germline V and J ends were trimmed by 5 bases and 3 bases, with 9 bases remaining between them. The CDR3 DNA follows: TGCAGCGTTTTTGGGGGGACAGATACGCAGTATTTT. This sequence encodes CSVFGGTDTQYF.

The chain carries TRBV13 and TRBJ2-7, with TRBD1 matching 7 bases. The V gene's germline CDR1 is PRHDT and CDR2 FYEKMQ (reference sequence). CDR3 length equals 14 residues. The junction had 4 bases not matched to a gene; V was cut back by 3 bases and J by 2 bases. The DNA of the CDR3 is TGTGCCAGCAGCTTGGACAGGACGACCTACGAGCAGTACTTC. It translates to CASSLDRTTYEQYF.

The chain links TRBV11-3 to TRBJ2-7, with D perhaps matching TRBD2 (6 bases). The CDR3 has 16 residues. Trimming stripped 1 base from V and 4 bases from J, with 17 bases between. From germline, CDR1 is SGHNT and CDR2 YENEEA. CDR3 in amino acids: CASSLGQSWAGYEQYF. The CDR3 DNA follows: TGTGCCAGCAGCTTAGGCCAGAGTTGGGCGGGGTACGAGCAGTACTTC.

The chain recombines TRBV7-3 with TRBJ2-6, with TRBD1 identical over 7 bases. Germline V CDR1 and CDR2: SGHTA, FQGTGA. The CDR3 has 15 residues. V shed 5 bases, J shed 13 bases, and the junction held 14 bases outside the gene matches. The CDR3 region is CASSPDRARSSVLTF. The CDR3 DNA reads as TGTGCCAGCAGCCCCGACAGGGCGAGGTCTTCGGTCCTGACTTTC.

The chain combines TRBV6-5 with TRBJ1-1; D is possibly TRBD1 (6 bases). The CDR3 contains 13 residues. The V and J ends lost 7 bases and 5 bases respectively, with 14 bases between them. CDR1 is MNHEY, CDR2 SVGAGI, per germline. The CDR3 DNA follows: TGTGCCAGCACCGAGGGGGGGAGGACTGAAGCTTTCTTT. Translated, it gives CASTEGGRTEAFF.

The chain couples TRBV5-6 to TRBJ2-1; 8 nucleotides line up with TRBD2. In germline, CDR1 is SGHDT, CDR2 YYEEEE. V shed 4 bases and J 7 bases; nucleotides not matched to a gene: 10. The CDR3 loop spans 15 amino acids. The CDR3 coding sequence is TGTGCCAGCAGCCCTCTTTCGGGAGGGGTAAATGAGCAGTTCTTC. It codes for CASSPLSGGVNEQFF.

This clone was counted once. V gene TRBV30 combines with J gene TRBJ1-2; D is perhaps TRBD1 (5 bases). Germline V gene lookup returns CDR1 GTSNPN and CDR2 SVGIG (reference sequence). V dropped 2 bases and J dropped 5 bases, with 12 bases sitting between them. The length of the CDR3 is 13 residues. The CDR3 is CAWSYRQSYGYTF. CDR3 coding DNA: TGTGCCTGGAGTTACAGGCAGAGTTATGGCTACACCTTC. Looking up the rest from reference TRBV30 and TRBJ1-2 gives the full variable domain: SQTIHQWPATLVQPVGSPLSLECTVEGTSNPNLYWYRQAAGRGLQLLFYSVGIGQISSEVPQNLSASRPQDRQFILSSKKLLLSDSGFYLCAWSYRQSYGYTFGSGTRLTVV.

The genes are TRBV4-1 and TRBJ2-7; D might be TRBD2 (6 bases). This CDR3 has 16 amino acids. Trimming cost V 0 bases and J 5 bases, with 17 bases left between them. Per germline, CDR1 MGHRA and CDR2 YSYEKL. Here the CDR3 reads CASSQDWPGRGHEQYF. The CDR3 DNA follows: TGCGCCAGCAGCCAAGATTGGCCAGGGCGGGGCCACGAGCAGTACTTC.

The CDR3 region is CASSQERIGGELFF. CDR3 in DNA: TGCGCCAGCAGCCAAGAGCGAATTGGCGGGGAGCTGTTTTTT. V is TRBV4-1 and J is TRBJ2-2; D is unclear. Deletions cut 0 bases from V and 7 bases from J, with 9 bases between. The CDR3 loop spans 14 amino acids. Germline CDR1 and CDR2: MGHRA and YSYEKL.

This chain uses TRBV19 with TRBJ2-1, with 10 nucleotides matching TRBD2. CDR3 length equals 16 residues. V dropped 5 bases and J dropped 4; count of bases not matched to a gene: 8. Per the germline V gene, CDR1 is LNHDA and CDR2 is SQIVND (reference sequence). CDR3 sequence: CASSPSLSGGYNEQFF. As DNA, the CDR3 is TGTGCCAGTAGTCCATCCCTTAGCGGGGGGTACAATGAGCAGTTCTTC. Variable domain in full (rest from reference TRBV19 and TRBJ2-1): DGGITQSPKYLFRKEGQNVTLSCEQNLNHDAMYWYRQDPGQGLRLIYYSQIVNDFQKGDIAEGYSVSREKKESFPLTVTSAQKNPTAFYLCASSPSLSGGYNEQFFGPGTRLTVL.